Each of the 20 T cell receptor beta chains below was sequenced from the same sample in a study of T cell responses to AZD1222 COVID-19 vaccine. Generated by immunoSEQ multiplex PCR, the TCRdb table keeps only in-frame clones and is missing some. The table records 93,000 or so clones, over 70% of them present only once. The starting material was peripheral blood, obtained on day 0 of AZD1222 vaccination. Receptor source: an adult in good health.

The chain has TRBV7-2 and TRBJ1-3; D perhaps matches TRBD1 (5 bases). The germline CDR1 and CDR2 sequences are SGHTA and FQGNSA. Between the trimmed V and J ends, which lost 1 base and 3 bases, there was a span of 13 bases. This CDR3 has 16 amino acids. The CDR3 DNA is TGTGCCAGCAGCTTAGTTACCCTAGGGGTTGGAAACACCATATATTTT. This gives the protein CASSLVTLGVGNTIYF.

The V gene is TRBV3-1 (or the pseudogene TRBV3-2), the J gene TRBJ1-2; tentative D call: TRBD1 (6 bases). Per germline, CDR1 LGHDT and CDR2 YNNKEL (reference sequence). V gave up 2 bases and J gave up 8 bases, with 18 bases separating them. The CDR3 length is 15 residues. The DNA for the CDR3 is TGTGCCAGCAGCCAACAACAGGGCCCACTTAACGGCTACACCTTC. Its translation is CASSQQQGPLNGYTF.

CDR3 nucleotide sequence: TGCGCCAGCAGCTTGGGCAGGGGGACCGGGGAGCTGTTTTTT. Translating it yields CASSLGRGTGELFF. This chain uses TRBV5-1 with TRBJ2-2, with 7 bases that match TRBD1. The CDR3 has 14 amino acids. In germline, CDR1 is SGHRS, CDR2 YFSETQ. V dropped 0 bases and J dropped 5; count of bases not matched to a gene: 1.

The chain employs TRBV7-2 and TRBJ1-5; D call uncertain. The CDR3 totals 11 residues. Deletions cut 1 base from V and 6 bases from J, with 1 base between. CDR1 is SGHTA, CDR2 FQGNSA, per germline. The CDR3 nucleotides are TGTGCCAGCAGCTTAGGTCAGCCCCAGCATTTT. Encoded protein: CASSLGQPQHF.

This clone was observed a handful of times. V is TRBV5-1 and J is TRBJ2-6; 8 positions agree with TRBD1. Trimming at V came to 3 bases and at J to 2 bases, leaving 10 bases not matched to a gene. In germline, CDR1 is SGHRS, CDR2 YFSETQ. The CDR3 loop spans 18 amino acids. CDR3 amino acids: CASSSEPGGQTGANVLTF. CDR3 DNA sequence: TGCGCCAGCAGCTCCGAACCAGGGGGCCAAACTGGGGCCAACGTCCTGACTTTC.

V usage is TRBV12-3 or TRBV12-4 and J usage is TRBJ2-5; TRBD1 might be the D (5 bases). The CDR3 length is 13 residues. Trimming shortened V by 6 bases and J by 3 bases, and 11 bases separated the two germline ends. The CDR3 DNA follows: TGTGCCAGCAGACTCGTAGGGGAAGAGACCCAGTACTTC. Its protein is CASRLVGEETQYF.

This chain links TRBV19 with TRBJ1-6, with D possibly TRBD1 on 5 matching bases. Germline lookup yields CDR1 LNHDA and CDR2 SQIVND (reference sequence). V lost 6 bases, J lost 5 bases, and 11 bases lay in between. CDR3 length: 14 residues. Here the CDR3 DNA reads TGTGCCAGTAGCCCCAGGGAGGATAATTCACCCCTCCACTTT. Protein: CASSPREDNSPLHF.

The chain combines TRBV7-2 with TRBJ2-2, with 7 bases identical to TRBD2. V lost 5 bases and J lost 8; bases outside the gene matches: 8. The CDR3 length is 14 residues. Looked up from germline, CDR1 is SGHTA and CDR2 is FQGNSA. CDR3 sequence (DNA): TGTGCCAGCAGCCCTGGGACTACCCCTGGGGAGCTGTTTTTT. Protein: CASSPGTTPGELFF.

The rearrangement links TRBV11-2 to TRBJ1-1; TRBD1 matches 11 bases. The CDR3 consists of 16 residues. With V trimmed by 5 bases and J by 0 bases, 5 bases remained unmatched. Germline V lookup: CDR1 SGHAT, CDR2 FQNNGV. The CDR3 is CASSLDRGPMNTEAFF. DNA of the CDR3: TGTGCCAGCAGCCTGGACAGGGGGCCTATGAACACTGAAGCTTTCTTT.

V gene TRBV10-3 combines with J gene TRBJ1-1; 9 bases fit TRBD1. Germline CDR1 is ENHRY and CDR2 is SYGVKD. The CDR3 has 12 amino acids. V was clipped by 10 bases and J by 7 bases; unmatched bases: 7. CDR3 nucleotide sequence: TGTGCCACGAATACAGGGGGCTTTGAAGCTTTCTTT. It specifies CATNTGGFEAFF.

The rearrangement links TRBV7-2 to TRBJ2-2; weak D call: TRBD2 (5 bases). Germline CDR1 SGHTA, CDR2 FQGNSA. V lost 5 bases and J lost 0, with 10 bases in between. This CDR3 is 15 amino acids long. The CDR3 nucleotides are TGTGCCAGCAGCCGGACTTTCGCGAACACCGGGGAGCTGTTTTTT. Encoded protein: CASSRTFANTGELFF.

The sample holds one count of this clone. CDR3 amino acids: CASSLSSGEGSPLHF. DNA for the CDR3: TGTGCCAGCAGCTTATCCTCGGGTGAGGGTTCACCCCTCCACTTT. The rearrangement links TRBV7-9 to TRBJ1-6; D gene uncertain. Germline V CDR1 and CDR2: SEHNR, FQNEAQ (reference sequence). The CDR3 contains 15 residues. The germline V and J ends were trimmed by 2 bases and 9 bases, with 14 bases remaining between them.

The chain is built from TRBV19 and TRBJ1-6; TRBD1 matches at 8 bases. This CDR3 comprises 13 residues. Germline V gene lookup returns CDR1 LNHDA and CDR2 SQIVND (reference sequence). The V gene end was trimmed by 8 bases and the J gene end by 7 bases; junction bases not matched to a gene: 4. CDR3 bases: TGTGCCAGTGCCGGGACAGGAAATTCACCCCTCCACTTT. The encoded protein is CASAGTGNSPLHF.

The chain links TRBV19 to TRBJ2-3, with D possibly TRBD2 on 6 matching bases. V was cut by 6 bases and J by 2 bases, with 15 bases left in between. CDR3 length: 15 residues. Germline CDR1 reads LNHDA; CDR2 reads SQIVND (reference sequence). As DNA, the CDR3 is TGTGCCAGTAGCCCTTTGGGGGGTGACACAGATACGCAGTATTTT. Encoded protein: CASSPLGGDTDTQYF.

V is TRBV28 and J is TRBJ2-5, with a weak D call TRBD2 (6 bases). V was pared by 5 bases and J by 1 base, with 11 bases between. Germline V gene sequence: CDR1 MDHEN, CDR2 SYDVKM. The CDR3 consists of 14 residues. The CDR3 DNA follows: TGTGCCAGCAGTCCCGGGGGTTCCCAAGAGACCCAGTACTTC. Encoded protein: CASSPGGSQETQYF. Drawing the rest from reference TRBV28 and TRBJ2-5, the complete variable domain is DVKVTQSSRYLVKRTGEKVFLECVQDMDHENMFWYRQDPGLGLRLIYFSYDVKMKEKGDIPEGYSVSREKKERFSLILESASTNQTSMYLCASSPGGSQETQYFGPGTRLLVL.

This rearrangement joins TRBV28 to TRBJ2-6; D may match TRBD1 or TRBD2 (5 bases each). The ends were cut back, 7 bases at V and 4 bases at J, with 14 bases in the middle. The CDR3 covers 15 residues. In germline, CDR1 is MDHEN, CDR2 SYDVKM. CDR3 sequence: CASTPWGSGANVLTF. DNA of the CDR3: TGTGCCAGCACCCCCTGGGGGAGCGGGGCCAACGTCCTGACTTTC.

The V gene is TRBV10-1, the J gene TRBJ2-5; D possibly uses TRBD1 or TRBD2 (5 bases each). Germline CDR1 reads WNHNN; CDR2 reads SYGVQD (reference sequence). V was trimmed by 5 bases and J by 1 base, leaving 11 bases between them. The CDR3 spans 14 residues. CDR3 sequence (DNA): TGCGCCAGCAGTCCGGACGGGACCCAAGAGACCCAGTACTTC. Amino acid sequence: CASSPDGTQETQYF.

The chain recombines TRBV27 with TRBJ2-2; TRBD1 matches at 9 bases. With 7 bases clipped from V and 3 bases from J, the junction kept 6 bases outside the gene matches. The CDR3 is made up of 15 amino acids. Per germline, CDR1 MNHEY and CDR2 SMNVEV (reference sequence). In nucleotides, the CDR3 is TGTGCCAGCATCCAACGGACAGGGGACACCGGGGAGCTGTTTTTT. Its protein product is CASIQRTGDTGELFF.

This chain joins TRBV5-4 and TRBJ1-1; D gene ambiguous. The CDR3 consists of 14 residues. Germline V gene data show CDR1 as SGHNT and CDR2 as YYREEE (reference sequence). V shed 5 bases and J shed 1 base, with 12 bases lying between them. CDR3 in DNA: TGTGCCAGCAGTCCCCCGGGGAAGAACACTGAAGCTTTCTTT. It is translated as CASSPPGKNTEAFF.

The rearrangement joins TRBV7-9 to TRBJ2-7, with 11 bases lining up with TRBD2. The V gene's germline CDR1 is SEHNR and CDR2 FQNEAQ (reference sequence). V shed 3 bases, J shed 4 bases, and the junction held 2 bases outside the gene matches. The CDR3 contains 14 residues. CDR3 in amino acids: CASSFTSGSYEQYF. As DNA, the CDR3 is TGTGCCAGCAGCTTTACTAGCGGGAGTTACGAGCAGTACTTC. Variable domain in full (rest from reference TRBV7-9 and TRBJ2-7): DTGVSQNPRHKITKRGQNVTFRCDPISEHNRLYWYRQTLGQGPEFLTYFQNEAQLEKSRLLSDRFSAERPKGSFSTLEIQRTEQGDSAMYLCASSFTSGSYEQYFGPGTRLTVT.